These 6 T cell receptor beta chains were sequenced from one sample in a study of blood T cell repertoires in COVID-19. Clones were read by immunoSEQ multiplex PCR, and TCRdb kept only the in-frame ones, dropping some. The table lists 160,000 or so clones, around 76% of them singletons. Sample: peripheral blood. The origin of the receptors is a woman in her seventies with acute or convalescent COVID-19.

CDR3 in amino acids: CASSQARDREAYGYTF. DNA of the CDR3: TGCGCCAGCAGCCAAGCCCGGGACAGGGAGGCCTATGGCTACACCTTC. V and J are TRBV4-1 and TRBJ1-2, with TRBD1 identical over 9 bases. Germline assignment: CDR1 MGHRA and CDR2 YSYEKL. This CDR3 spans 16 amino acids. V trimming: 1 base; J trimming: 4 bases; junction bases outside the gene matches: 7.

The chain recombines TRBV6-2 or TRBV6-3 with TRBJ1-2; D uncertain. V was clipped by 6 bases and J by 4 bases, with 6 bases between them. The germline CDR1 and CDR2 sequences are MNHEY and SVGEGT. CDR3 length: 11 amino acids. The CDR3 region has the DNA TGTGCCAGCAGCCCCCTCTATGGCTACACCTTC. As protein: CASSPLYGYTF.

With regard to this clone: The same CDR3 arises from other DNA sequences in this sample as well. This chain uses TRBV7-2 with TRBJ1-1; D is undetermined. Trimming left V 5 bases short and J 3 bases short, with 10 bases between. This CDR3 comprises 13 residues. The germline V gene encodes CDR1 SGHTA and CDR2 FQGNSA. CDR3 amino acids: CASSLVEDTEAFF. The CDR3 DNA follows: TGTGCCAGCAGCCTGGTGGAGGACACTGAAGCTTTCTTT.

The chain carries TRBV2 and TRBJ2-5; TRBD2 agrees at 7 bases. Germline V gene data show CDR1 as SNHLY and CDR2 as FYNNEI. The V and J ends lost 7 bases and 3 bases, in that order; junction bases with no gene match: 2. CDR3 length equals 12 residues. CDR3 sequence reads: CASTGREETQYF. The CDR3 DNA sequence: TGTGCCAGCACAGGGAGGGAAGAGACCCAGTACTTC.

The sample holds one count of this clone. The rearrangement links TRBV28 to TRBJ2-4; the match to TRBD2 covers 7 bases. Trimming removed 6 bases from V and 3 bases from J; junction bases left unmatched: 8. The CDR3 has 15 residues. The germline CDR1 and CDR2 sequences are MDHEN and SYDVKM. This CDR3 reads CASRPSGIGKNIQYF. The CDR3 bases are TGTGCCAGCAGACCCAGCGGGATTGGCAAAAACATTCAGTACTTC.

The genes are TRBV9 and TRBJ2-3; 7 bases line up with TRBD2. Trimming removed 0 bases from V and 1 base from J; junction bases left unmatched: 5. Germline V CDR1 and CDR2: SGDLS, YYNGEE. The CDR3 extends over 16 amino acids. The CDR3: CASSVGSTSGTDTQYF. The CDR3 nucleotides read TGTGCCAGCAGCGTAGGGTCTACTAGCGGCACAGATACGCAGTATTTT.